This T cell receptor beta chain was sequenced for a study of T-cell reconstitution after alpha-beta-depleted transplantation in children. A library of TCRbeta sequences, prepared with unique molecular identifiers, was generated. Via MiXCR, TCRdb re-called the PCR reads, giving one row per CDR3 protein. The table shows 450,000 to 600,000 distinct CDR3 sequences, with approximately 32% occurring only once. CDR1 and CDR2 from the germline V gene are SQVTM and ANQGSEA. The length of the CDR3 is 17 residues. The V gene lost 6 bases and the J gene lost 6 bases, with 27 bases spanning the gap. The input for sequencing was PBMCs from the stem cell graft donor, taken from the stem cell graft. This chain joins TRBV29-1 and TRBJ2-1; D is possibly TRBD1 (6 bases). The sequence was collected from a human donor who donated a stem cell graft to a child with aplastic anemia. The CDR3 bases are TGCAGCGTCTCCCTCTCTACAGGGATAACCGATCGCAATGAGCAGTTCTTC. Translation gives CSVSLSTGITDRNEQFF.